The clone carrying this T cell receptor (beta chain) was seen at least ten times. The antigen is unknown. With molecular barcodes, quantitative 5'-RACE was used to make the TCR beta libraries. Each CDR3 protein is one row after TCRdb ran MiXCR on the 5' RACE reads. The sample carries about 64,000 distinct CDR3 sequences, approximately 5.7% recorded once. Trimming at V came to 7 bases and at J to 3 bases, leaving 6 bases not matched to a gene. This CDR3 is built from 15 residues. Germline CDR1 and CDR2: SEHNR and FQNEAQ (reference sequence). The entry originates in a study of CD8 T cells in ankylosing spondylitis. Study-level findings and limits: Matched ankylosing spondylitis synovial fluid reportedly showed significant enrichment of disease-linked clones. Both synovial fluid and blood in reactive arthritis had previously been reported to carry some motif variants. It appeared that ankylosing spondylitis blood was characterized by a TCR beta motif of several highly homologous variants.

The sequencing input was synovial fluid, either unsorted or a sorted T cell fraction (not recorded which). The chain links TRBV7-9 to TRBJ2-7; 13 bases line up with TRBD2. The source is a male donor with ankylosing spondylitis. In nucleotides, the CDR3 is TGTGCCAGCACCAGAGGACTAGCGGGAGACTACGAGCAGTACTTC. It specifies CASTRGLAGDYEQYF.